The table lists the clone carrying this TCR beta chain with many counts. What it binds is unknown. This record comes from a study of response to subunit inactivated influenza vaccine. Trimming took off 4 bases at V and 1 base at J, with 22 bases between the two ends. The CDR3 covers 19 residues. Germline V gene sequence: CDR1 LGHNA, CDR2 YSLEER. MiXCR, run by TCRdb on the RT-PCR reads, gives a single entry per CDR3 protein. The sample has about 500,000 distinct CDR3 sequences, around 13% seen once. Study findings and constraints: New T cells are recruited in small numbers by each seasonal influenza vaccination, according to the authors' suggestion.

The chain recombines TRBV4-3 with TRBJ2-2; D is possibly TRBD2 (6 bases). Sequenced here: PBMCs from blood, sampled roughly 48 days after vaccination. This clonotype was sampled from a man aged 50-59 years who received an inactivated influenza vaccine. CDR3 in DNA: TGCGCCAGCAGCCCCGGAGGGTTGGTCCTCAGGAGGAACACCGGGGAGCTGTTTTTT. Its protein is CASSPGGLVLRRNTGELFF.